What follows is one T cell receptor (beta chain) and its context. The record originates from a study of blood T cell repertoires in COVID-19. For the study at large: Some COVID-19 samples were acute and others convalescent; all came from the United States, Italy and Spain.

In Seattle, patients joined the study during active infection and were tracked longitudinally. Original methodology: Researchers report that nucleated cell counts were estimated from reference gene primer amplification. Method: immunoSEQ multiplex PCR; TCRdb's copy keeps in-frame clones and lacks some. The V and J calls and clone size are taken from that table; D and trimming were inferred from the DNA. The table shows around 180,000 clones, with roughly 81% occurring only once. The CDR3 totals 14 residues. Germline CDR1 and CDR2: SGHRS and YFSETQ. V was clipped by 6 bases and J by 2 bases; unmatched bases: 5.

The receptor was derived from a woman older than 75 with COVID-19, enrolled during active disease. The sequenced material came from peripheral blood. The rearrangement links TRBV5-1 to TRBJ1-3; TRBD1 aligns across 7 bases. CDR3 DNA sequence: TGCGCCAGCACCGATCAGGGGGCTGGAAACACCATATATTTT. The encoded protein is CASTDQGAGNTIYF. Looking up the rest from reference TRBV5-1 and TRBJ1-3 gives the full variable domain: KAGVTQTPRYLIKTRGQQVTLSCSPISGHRSVSWYQQTPGQGLQFLFEYFSETQRNKGNFPGRFSGRQFSNSRSEMNVSTLELGDSALYLCASTDQGAGNTIYFGEGSWLTVV.